The 11 T cell receptor beta chains below were found in one sample sequenced in a study of blood T cells in healthy people across ages. A sample-barcoded 5' primer and a J-beta primer mix were used in a second PCR of about 6 to 11 cycles. TCRdb recomputed calls from the 5' RACE reads with MiXCR, one row per CDR3 protein. Among more than 450,000 distinct CDR3 sequences listed, about 27% were seen once. These records were also assigned to another study, of T cells of mothers and their children.

Sample: blood. The receptors stem from a boy aged 2 to 10 in good health.

This clonotype was seen only a few times. The gene calls are TRBV20-1 and TRBJ2-5; D possibly corresponds to TRBD2 (5 bases). CDR3 length equals 15 residues. Trimming took 0 bases from V and 5 from J, leaving 16 bases between them. CDR1 is DFQATT, CDR2 SNEGSKA, per germline (reference sequence). CDR3 DNA sequence: TGCAGTGCTAGAGATCGGGGTCGCGGGTGGGAGACCCAGTACTTC. This codes for CSARDRGRGWETQYF.

The CDR3 sequence: CASGPSGQGIDNEQFF. In nucleotides, the CDR3 is TGTGCTAGTGGTCCCTCGGGACAGGGTATCGACAATGAGCAGTTCTTC. V and J are TRBV12-5 and TRBJ2-1; 9 nucleotides agree with TRBD1. Losses at the gene ends were 5 bases for V and 5 bases for J; bases not matched to a gene: 10. The CDR3 consists of 16 residues. CDR1 is LGHNT, CDR2 FRNRAP, per germline.

The chain joins TRBV6-2 or TRBV6-3 to TRBJ2-7, with 7 bases lining up with TRBD1. The germline CDR1 and CDR2 sequences are MNHEY and SVGEGT. The CDR3 sequence is 14 residues long. V lost 7 bases and J lost 7; bases outside the gene matches: 13. The CDR3 loop reads CASNRQGVYVEQYF. DNA for the CDR3: TGTGCCAGCAACAGACAGGGAGTCTACGTGGAGCAGTACTTC.

This clonotype occurred many times. The chain uses TRBV7-9 and TRBJ1-2; 7 bases line up with TRBD1. V lost 5 bases and J lost 1; bases outside the gene matches: 7. The CDR3 has 15 residues. Germline V gene sequence: CDR1 SEHNR, CDR2 FQNEAQ (reference sequence). In DNA form, the CDR3 reads TGTGCCAGCAGCCCATCGGGACAGCTTAACTATGGCTACACCTTC. Translating gives CASSPSGQLNYGYTF.

This clonotype was counted only a few times. The J gene is TRBJ2-2, the V gene TRBV20-1, with a weak D call TRBD1 (6 bases). The CDR3 consists of 15 residues. The germline V and J ends were trimmed by 6 bases and 0 bases, with 14 bases remaining between them. Germline V CDR1 and CDR2: DFQATT, SNEGSKA (reference sequence). The CDR3 is CSAHPDSTNTGELFF. The CDR3 DNA is TGCAGTGCCCATCCGGACAGTACGAACACCGGGGAGCTGTTTTTT.

The sample holds a few counts of this clonotype. V usage is TRBV29-1 and J usage is TRBJ2-7; 13 bases map to TRBD2. This CDR3 comprises 15 residues. Germline V CDR1 and CDR2: SQVTM, ANQGSEA. J gave up 4 bases and V 5 bases, and 8 bases lay outside the gene matches. The CDR3 loop reads CSVPLGTSGAYEQYF. CDR3 sequence (DNA): TGCAGCGTTCCCCTCGGGACTAGCGGGGCGTACGAGCAGTACTTC.

The chain is built from TRBV11-2 and TRBJ2-4; D is undetermined. CDR3 length equals 11 residues. V dropped 10 bases and J dropped 9 bases, with 13 bases sitting between them. Germline CDR1 reads SGHAT; CDR2 reads FQNNGV. The CDR3 loop is CATMDYGIQYF. Here the CDR3 DNA reads TGTGCCACCATGGATTACGGCATTCAGTACTTC.

The chain couples TRBV3-1 to TRBJ2-7, with TRBD2 as a possible D gene (6 bases). The CDR3 contains 13 residues. Germline-derived CDR1 and CDR2 are LGHDT and YNNKEL (reference sequence). Trimming shortened V by 3 bases and J by 3 bases, and 9 bases separated the two germline ends. The CDR3 DNA sequence: TGTGCCAGCAGCCATTTGGGGGGCTACGAGCAGTACTTC. Translating it yields CASSHLGGYEQYF.

This clonotype was counted a few times. The chain has TRBV7-9 and TRBJ2-1; 8 bases are shared with TRBD2. The junction had 6 bases not matched to a gene; V was cut back by 3 bases and J by 5 bases. Germline assignment: CDR1 SEHNR and CDR2 FQNEAQ (reference sequence). The CDR3 has 15 residues. CDR3 sequence: CASSLGLEHHNEQFF. In DNA, the CDR3 is TGTGCCAGCAGCTTGGGACTAGAGCACCACAATGAGCAGTTCTTC.

The rearrangement uses TRBV20-1 and TRBJ1-4; 8 positions agree with TRBD1. V lost 4 bases, J lost 8 bases, and 9 bases stayed unmatched. This CDR3 spans 14 amino acids. The germline gives CDR1 DFQATT, CDR2 SNEGSKA (reference sequence). In DNA, the CDR3 is TGCAGTGCTACAGGAGGACAGGGATCGGAAAAACTGTTTTTT. Translation: CSATGGQGSEKLFF.

This clonotype was picked up a small number of times. The CDR3, as DNA: TGCGCCAGCAGATTCCAGGTGAACACTGAAGCTTTCTTT. Amino acid sequence: CASRFQVNTEAFF. V usage is TRBV10-2 and J usage is TRBJ1-1; D gene uncertain. Deletions cut 6 bases from V and 0 bases from J, with 8 bases between. This CDR3 is 13 amino acids long. Germline V lookup: CDR1 WSHSY, CDR2 SAAADI.